This T cell receptor (beta chain) is from a study of T cells in Graves' hyperthyroidism and ophthalmopathy. RNA transcripts were the template for amplifying TCR beta CDR3 regions. The HTBI set primed first-round TCR CDR3 RT-PCR. TCRdb itself ran the multiplex PCR reads through MiXCR, one entry per CDR3 protein. The table has fewer than 650,000 distinct CDR3 sequences, 40% to 50% seen once; the top ten hold around 47%. The CDR3 covers 13 residues. The V and J ends lost 2 bases and 5 bases respectively, with 7 bases between them. Germline V gene lookup returns CDR1 SNHLY and CDR2 FYNNEI. This clonotype occurred a few times.

The chain combines TRBV2 with TRBJ1-5; D gene uncertain. The clonotype comes from an adult woman with Graves' disease, either hyperthyroidism or ophthalmopathy (not recorded which). Sequencing was done on a sample of peripheral blood or thyroid tissue (not recorded which). The CDR3 DNA follows: TGTGCCAGCAGTGAAAAGTCGTATCAGCCCCAGCATTTT. This codes for CASSEKSYQPQHF. The whole variable domain, filled in from reference TRBV2 and TRBJ1-5, reads EPEVTQTPSHQVTQMGQEVILRCVPISNHLYFYWYRQILGQKVEFLVSFYNNEISEKSEIFDDQFSVERPDGSNFTLKIRSTKLEDSAMYFCASSEKSYQPQHFGDGTRLSIL.